The rows below give T cell receptor beta chains drawn from one sample of a study of T-cell reconstitution after alpha-beta-depleted transplantation in children. TCRdb used MiXCR to reprocess the PCR reads, holding one entry per CDR3 protein. The sample carries 800,000 to 1,000,000 distinct CDR3 sequences, roughly 29% recorded once. The source was PBMCs, mostly from graft donor cells, collected 360 days after TCRalphabeta/CD19-depleted stem cell transplant. The source is a boy under two years old who had a stem cell transplant for SCID, so the T cells may come from the graft donor. The CDR3 runs from the conserved cysteine through the conserved F or W. D genes are given only for firm matches. Clone size is given for some rows only: seen once, a few or many times, or a class if the clone is expanded.

J gene	V gene	clone size	D gene	CDR3 DNA	CDR3 protein
TRBJ2-4	TRBV11-2	NA	NA	TGTGCCAGCAGCCTACAGGGAACGGAAAACATTCAGTACTTC	CASSLQGTENIQYF
TRBJ2-1	TRBV6-5	NA	NA	TGTGCCAGCAGTTACTCCGGGGTTGCAGATGAGCAGTTCTTC	CASSYSGVADEQFF
TRBJ2-7	TRBV29-1	many	TRBD1	TGCAGCGTCCGAGACAGGGGGCCATTTTCCTACGAGCAGTACTTC	CSVRDRGPFSYEQYF
TRBJ1-5	TRBV5-1	few	NA	TGCGCCAGCAGCTTGGAACATAGCAATCAGCCCCAGCATTTT	CASSLEHSNQPQHF
TRBJ1-6	TRBV18	few	TRBD1	TGTGCCAGCTCCCTGGACAGGAACTATAATTCACCCCTCCACTTT	CASSLDRNYNSPLHF
TRBJ2-1	TRBV27	few	TRBD1	TGTGCCAGCAGCCTAACACAGGGGTCTTACAATGAGCAGTTCTTC	CASSLTQGSYNEQFF
TRBJ2-3	TRBV18	NA	NA	TGTGCCAGCTCACCCCTGAGAGGGTTAGGCACAGATACGCAGTATTTT	CASSPLRGLGTDTQYF
TRBJ2-3	TRBV9	once	TRBD2	TGTGCCAGCAGCGTAACTAGCGCTCCAGATACGCAGTATTTT	CASSVTSAPDTQYF
TRBJ2-3	TRBV28	few	TRBD2	TGTGCCAGCAGCCGGCCACTAGCGGGGGAGACAGATACGCAGTATTTT	CASSRPLAGETDTQYF
TRBJ2-5	TRBV6-5	NA	NA	TGTGCCAGCACTACGGGACAAGAGACCCAGTACTTC	CASTTGQETQYF
TRBJ2-7	TRBV20-1	NA	NA	TGCAGTGCTAGCCAGCAATGGTACGAGCAGTACTTC	CSASQQWYEQYF
TRBJ2-3	TRBV5-1	NA	NA	TGCGCCAGCAGCTATTCCGGGACCAAGGGAGCAGATACGCAGTATTTT	CASSYSGTKGADTQYF
TRBJ2-7	TRBV6-2/TRBV6-3	few	TRBD1	TGTGCCAGCAGTTGGGACAGGGCGAGCGGGATCGTGGACGAGCAGTACTTC	CASSWDRASGIVDEQYF
TRBJ2-1	TRBV20-1	NA	NA	TGCAGTGCTGGGGATCCCCTCCTCTACAATGAGCAGTTCTTC	CSAGDPLLYNEQFF
TRBJ1-1	TRBV29-1	few	NA	TGCAGCGTAATGACTGGAGGGGAAGCTTTCTTT	CSVMTGGEAFF
TRBJ2-7	TRBV27	NA	NA	TGTGCCAGCAGTTTATCTGGGCTAGCGCGGACCTCCTACGAGCAGTACTTC	CASSLSGLARTSYEQYF
TRBJ2-5	TRBV9	few	NA	TGTGCCAGCAGCGTAGGTCCGGGGGCTCAAGAGACCCAGTACTTC	CASSVGPGAQETQYF
TRBJ2-2	TRBV11-2	once	NA	TGTGCCAGCAGCGGGTGGGACACCGGGGAGCTGTTTTTT	CASSGWDTGELFF
TRBJ2-2	TRBV15	NA	TRBD1	TGTGCCACCAGCAGGAGACAGGGTCCAACCGGGGAGCTGTTTTTT	CATSRRQGPTGELFF
TRBJ2-1	TRBV20-1	few	NA	TGCAGTGCCCGCGGACAGCCCTCCTACAATGAGCAGTTCTTC	CSARGQPSYNEQFF
TRBJ2-1	TRBV9	NA	TRBD1	TGTGCCAGCAGCGAACGGGACAGCAGCTCCTACAATGAGCAGTTCTTC	CASSERDSSSYNEQFF
TRBJ2-2	TRBV20-1	few	TRBD2	TGCAGTGCTAGCGGGGGGTCCACCGGGGAGCTGTTTTTT	CSASGGSTGELFF
TRBJ2-1	TRBV30	NA	NA	TGTGCCTGGACCCCCTTGGCCCGAGCTGAGCAGTTCTTC	CAWTPLARAEQFF
TRBJ2-1	TRBV6-5	few	NA	TGTGCCAGCAGTTTGGTAGGGGGGGGCTCCCATGAGCAGTTCTTC	CASSLVGGGSHEQFF
TRBJ2-5	TRBV4-1	NA	TRBD2	TGCGCCAGCAAGCCCTATAGCGGGGGGGCGTGGGAGACCCAGTACTTC	CASKPYSGGAWETQYF
TRBJ2-5	TRBV12-3/TRBV12-4	few	TRBD2	TGTGCCAGCAGTTTACTAGCGGGGCTTCAAGAGACCCAGTACTTC	CASSLLAGLQETQYF
TRBJ2-2	TRBV20-1	few	TRBD1	TGCAGTGCCCAAATGACAGGGAGCGGGGAGCTGTTTTTT	CSAQMTGSGELFF
TRBJ2-2	TRBV15	few	NA	TGTGCCACCGCCCAGGGGTTGAGGACCGGGGAGCTGTTTTTT	CATAQGLRTGELFF
TRBJ2-1	TRBV9	NA	NA	TGTGCCAGCAGCGTTAATACAGGTCAACAGTTCTTC	CASSVNTGQQFF
TRBJ2-1	TRBV24-1	NA	TRBD1	TGTGCCACCAGTGATGGACAGGGGGTGATTTACAATGAGCAGTTCTTC	CATSDGQGVIYNEQFF
TRBJ1-1	TRBV4-1	NA	NA	TGCGCCAGCAGCCTCCCCGGGACCTACACTGAAGCTTTCTTT	CASSLPGTYTEAFF
TRBJ2-1	TRBV15	many	NA	TGTGCCACCAGCAGAGGATTAACTACCCGATACTACAATGAGCAGTTCTTC	CATSRGLTTRYYNEQFF
TRBJ2-1	TRBV20-1	NA	NA	TGCAGTGCAATGGGCGGGGTGGGGGGTGAGCAGTTCTTC	CSAMGGVGGEQFF
TRBJ2-6	TRBV7-2	many	NA	TGTGCCAGCAGCATCCAATCTGGGGCCAACGTCCTGACTTTC	CASSIQSGANVLTF
TRBJ1-4	TRBV21-1	NA	NA	TGTGCCAGCAGCATCTATTCGCCCACCAATGTGTTTTTT	CASSIYSPTNVFF
TRBJ2-1	TRBV5-1	NA	TRBD2	TGCGCCAGCAGTAGCGGGGGCCAACGAAATGAGCAGTTCTTC	CASSSGGQRNEQFF
TRBJ1-5	TRBV6-5	NA	TRBD1	TGTGCCAGCAGTTACTCCCGGACAGGGGACAATCAGCCCCAGCATTTT	CASSYSRTGDNQPQHF
TRBJ2-3	TRBV25-1	NA	TRBD2	TGTGCCAGCAGTGATCCGATGGGAGCGGGGGGGCCGACAGATACGCAGTATTTT	CASSDPMGAGGPTDTQYF